A selection of T cell receptor beta chains follows, all from one sample in a study of OX40 agonist ivuxolimab in advanced cancers. The data were produced by immunoSEQ multiplex PCR, yet TCRdb's version contains in-frame clones alone and is incomplete. This table has fewer than 45,000 clones, around 89% appearing once. Sample: CD4+ or CD8+ T cells sorted from blood, taken in a trial of the OX40 agonist ivuxolimab. These receptor sequences come from an adult with an advanced solid tumor such as melanoma, head and neck, liver or kidney cancer. CDR3s include the opening cysteine and the closing phenylalanine or tryptophan. A D gene is named only where the DNA matches it firmly. The size of a clone is reported for some rows only, either as once, few or many, or as a class for expanded clones.

D,size,J,V,DNA,CDR3
.,.,TRBJ2-7,TRBV18,TGTGCCAGCTCACTGACCGTGGCAGGAGGATGGTACGAGCAGTACTTC,CASSLTVAGGWYEQYF
TRBD2,.,TRBJ2-3,TRBV27,TGTGCCAGCATTCCCGGGGCTAGCGGGAGTTCAGATACGCAGTATTTT,CASIPGASGSSDTQYF
.,.,TRBJ2-7,TRBV10-3,TGTGCCATCAGTGACCCGCCCGGGGGAGAGCAGTACTTC,CAISDPPGGEQYF
TRBD1,.,TRBJ1-5,TRBV30,TGTGCCTGGAGTCCTCGGGCCGGACAGGGAAACAATCAGCCCCAGCATTTT,CAWSPRAGQGNNQPQHF
.,once,TRBJ2-2,TRBV6-5,TGTGCCAGCAGTTACTCGATGGGACAGAACACCGGGGAGCTGTTTTTT,CASSYSMGQNTGELFF
.,.,TRBJ1-1,TRBV7-6,TGTGCCAGCAGCTTATATACGGGGGGCGTGGATAGAACTGAAGCTTTCTTT,CASSLYTGGVDRTEAFF
TRBD1,once,TRBJ2-1,TRBV7-9,TGTGCCAGCAGCTCCCCCACAGGGGGCTACAATGAGCAGTTCTTC,CASSSPTGGYNEQFF
TRBD1,.,TRBJ1-1,TRBV27,TGTGCCAGCAGCCTCACAGGGGCGGGCACTGAAGCTTTCTTT,CASSLTGAGTEAFF
TRBD2,.,TRBJ2-3,TRBV5-6,TGTGCCAGCAGCTTGGGTAGCGGGGGGGCAGATACGCAGTATTTT,CASSLGSGGADTQYF
.,.,TRBJ2-7,TRBV6-1,TGTGCCAGCAGTGACCCGAGGAGGGGGACCTACGAGCAGTACTTC,CASSDPRRGTYEQYF
.,.,TRBJ1-1,TRBV9,TGTGCCAGCAGCGTGGGGGGTGGCTCTGAAGCTTTCTTT,CASSVGGGSEAFF
TRBD2,.,TRBJ2-7,TRBV13,TGTGCCAGCAGTTTACCCAGCGGGGGGCCCAACGAGCAGTACTTC,CASSLPSGGPNEQYF
TRBD2,.,TRBJ2-1,TRBV15,TGTGCCACCAGCACCGTGCAGAAGTCTAGCGGTTACAATGAGCAGTTCTTC,CATSTVQKSSGYNEQFF
.,.,TRBJ2-7,TRBV6-1,TGTGCCAGCAGCTATGGACTCTTCTACGAGCAGTACTTC,CASSYGLFYEQYF
TRBD2,.,TRBJ2-7,TRBV6-6,TGTGCCAGCAGCCAACTAGCGGGAGAGGGGTACGAGCAGTACTTC,CASSQLAGEGYEQYF
TRBD1,.,TRBJ2-3,TRBV27,TGTGCCAGCAGTTCCCGGGACAGGGGGGAAACAGATACGCAGTATTTT,CASSSRDRGETDTQYF
.,few,TRBJ2-5,TRBV7-2,TGTGCCAGCAGCTTAGTGCTAAAAGAGACCCAGTACTTC,CASSLVLKETQYF
.,.,TRBJ2-2,TRBV6-6,TGTGCCAGCAGTTACTCTCGGGGACCCGGGGAGCTGTTTTTT,CASSYSRGPGELFF
.,.,TRBJ1-5,TRBV7-8,TGTGCCAGCAGCTCTGGCGGACTCTATAGCAATCAGCCCCAGCATTTT,CASSSGGLYSNQPQHF
.,once,TRBJ2-1,TRBV9,TGTGCCAGCAGCGTATTGGGTGAGCAGTTCTTC,CASSVLGEQFF
TRBD1,.,TRBJ2-7,TRBV6-1,TGTGCCAGCAGACCGGACAGGGCCCACGAGCAGTACTTC,CASRPDRAHEQYF
.,.,TRBJ1-2,TRBV11-2,TGTGCCAGCAGCCCGGGGCCTGGCTATGGCTACACCTTC,CASSPGPGYGYTF
TRBD1,.,TRBJ1-2,TRBV14,TGTGCCAGCAGCCAGACCGGGACAGGAATCGGTGGCTACACCTTC,CASSQTGTGIGGYTF
TRBD1,.,TRBJ2-7,TRBV5-5,TGTGCCAGCAGCTTCTTAGGACAGGGGACCTACGAGCAGTACTTC,CASSFLGQGTYEQYF
.,.,TRBJ1-1,TRBV11-2,TGTGCCAACAGCTCAAAGGTGGAGAACACTGAAGCTTTCTTT,CANSSKVENTEAFF
TRBD1,.,TRBJ1-5,TRBV2,TGTGCCAGCAGTCCCCGGGGGACAGGGATTCAGCCCCAGCATTTT,CASSPRGTGIQPQHF
.,.,TRBJ2-7,TRBV19,TGTGCCAGTAGGAGTACAGGGGAGGCTACCTACGAGCAGTACTTC,CASRSTGEATYEQYF
.,.,TRBJ1-4,TRBV21-1,TGTGCCAGCAGAACGGGGAGGGGTGAAAAACTGTTTTTT,CASRTGRGEKLFF
.,.,TRBJ1-1,TRBV6-1,TGTGCCAGCAGGTACCCAGGGGTTATTAACACTGAAGCTTTCTTT,CASRYPGVINTEAFF
.,.,TRBJ2-1,TRBV29-1,TGCAGCGCCAGACCCGACTACAATGAGCAGTTCTTC,CSARPDYNEQFF
.,.,TRBJ2-7,TRBV19,TGTGCCAGTAGTATAGAAGCCGGCGAGCAGTACTTC,CASSIEAGEQYF
.,.,TRBJ2-3,TRBV14,TGTGCCAGCAGCCGACCCGGGACACCTAGCACAGATACGCAGTATTTT,CASSRPGTPSTDTQYF
TRBD2,.,TRBJ2-4,TRBV13,TGTGCCAGCAGCCCCCGGGGAGGGAAGTATAAAAACATTCAGTACTTC,CASSPRGGKYKNIQYF
.,.,TRBJ2-1,TRBV5-1,TGCGCCAGCAGCTTGGCGGGGGTCAACAATGAGCAGTTCTTC,CASSLAGVNNEQFF
.,.,TRBJ1-4,TRBV6-5,TGTGCCAGCAGTTACGGGCCAACTAATGAAAAACTGTTTTTT,CASSYGPTNEKLFF
TRBD2,.,TRBJ2-1,TRBV7-9,TGTGCCAGCAGCCCAGCGTGGGGTAGCGGGGACTACAATGAGCAGTTCTTC,CASSPAWGSGDYNEQFF
.,.,TRBJ2-7,TRBV4-1,TGCGCCAGCAGCCAGGGGAGGGGGGCCATATACGAGCAGTACTTC,CASSQGRGAIYEQYF
.,.,TRBJ2-5,TRBV16,TGTGCCAGCAGCCTACGAGGTGAGACCCAGTACTTC,CASSLRGETQYF
.,.,TRBJ2-4,TRBV9,TGTGCCAGCAGCGTAGAAGGGGTTCCTCAAAACATTCAGTACTTC,CASSVEGVPQNIQYF
.,.,TRBJ2-7,TRBV19,TGTGCCAGTAGTATAGCTTATTTGCGCGAGCAGTACTTC,CASSIAYLREQYF
TRBD1,.,TRBJ2-5,TRBV5-4,TGTGCCAGCAGCCTCCGGGACAGGCAAGAGACCCAGTACTTC,CASSLRDRQETQYF
TRBD1,.,TRBJ1-5,TRBV27,TGTGCCAGCAGTTTATCGACAGGGGGCGGTCAGCCCCAGCATTTT,CASSLSTGGGQPQHF
TRBD2,.,TRBJ2-1,TRBV7-8,TGTGCCAGCAGCTTAGTAGGGACTATGGCCCACAATGAGCAGTTCTTC,CASSLVGTMAHNEQFF
TRBD1,.,TRBJ2-7,TRBV5-6,TGTGCCAGCAGCTTGGGCTCTGCAGGGGGCGGGTTCTACGAGCAGTACTTC,CASSLGSAGGGFYEQYF
.,.,TRBJ2-7,TRBV30,TGTGCCTGGAGTGTACCTACAGACAGGCCCTACGAGCAGTACTTC,CAWSVPTDRPYEQYF
.,.,TRBJ2-6,TRBV28,TGTGCCAGCATCACCGACAGGCCCAGGGTTGGGTCCTCTGGGGCCAACGTCCTGACTTTC,CASITDRPRVGSSGANVLTF
TRBD2,.,TRBJ2-7,TRBV6-5,TGTGCCAGCAGTTCCCGAGCGGGGAGGGTCTACGAGCAGTACTTC,CASSSRAGRVYEQYF